This T cell receptor beta chain was sequenced in a study of cytomegalovirus exposure and HLA in healthy donors. Overall study context: About 82 million unique TCRs from HLA-typed donors were held in an early release of data. Overall study results and limits: Some highly shared sequence variants likely arose as a pipeline artifact. Immune exposure was documented only through CMV serostatus. The classifier was said to identify cytomegalovirus status with high specificity and sensitivity.

In regard to this clone: Antigen: not known.

V was trimmed by 0 bases and J by 10 bases, leaving 22 bases between them. The germline V gene has CDR1 SGDLS and CDR2 YYNGEE. The CDR3 runs 16 residues. Primers included in the PCR were 60 Vbeta and 13 Jbeta primers. Sequenced by immunoSEQ multiplex PCR; TCRdb stores in-frame clones only, minus some. This sample contains 110,000 to 150,000 clones. This rearrangement joins TRBV9 to TRBJ1-1; tentative D call: TRBD1 (6 bases). The source is a man aged 40-55 years in good health and CMV-seronegative. The sample was PBMCs. This chain's CDR3 is CASSVGVGGQDGTAFF. In DNA form, the CDR3 reads TGTGCCAGCAGCGTAGGTGTGGGGGGGCAGGACGGGACAGCTTTCTTT.